The rows below give T cell receptor beta chains drawn from one sample of a study of blood T cell repertoires in COVID-19. Method: immunoSEQ multiplex PCR; TCRdb's copy keeps in-frame clones and lacks some. Found here are tens of thousands of clones, over 60% of them singletons; the top ten hold 4.5% to 5%. Material: peripheral blood. Receptors were obtained from a woman in her 70s with COVID-19, enrolled during active disease. Each CDR3 is given with its conserved first and last residue. The order of the fields is clone size, D gene, CDR3 length, J gene, V gene, CDR3 protein, CDR3 DNA. A D gene is named only where the DNA matches it firmly. Rows give clone size only sometimes, using once, few, many, or a class for an expanded clone.

NA,TRBD2,15,TRBJ2-1,TRBV3-1/TRBV3-2,CASSPTSGSHNEQFF,TGTGCCAGCAGCCCGACTAGCGGGAGCCACAATGAGCAGTTCTTC
few,NA,13,TRBJ2-7,TRBV11-2,CASSLDGAYEQYF,TGTGCCAGCAGCTTAGACGGAGCCTACGAGCAGTACTTC
NA,NA,15,TRBJ2-3,TRBV19,CASSPRQVQGDTQYF,TGTGCCAGTAGTCCAAGACAGGTCCAAGGCGATACGCAGTATTTT
NA,TRBD1,17,TRBJ2-2,TRBV12-5,CASGLVLGTGWAGELFF,TGTGCTAGTGGTTTGGTACTCGGGACAGGCTGGGCCGGGGAGCTGTTTTTT
NA,TRBD1,13,TRBJ1-2,TRBV4-3,CASSRDRGEGYTF,TGCGCCAGCAGCCGGGACAGGGGCGAGGGCTACACCTTC
NA,NA,12,TRBJ2-1,TRBV7-2,CASSLGRGSRFF,TGTGCCAGCAGCTTAGGTAGGGGCAGCCGGTTCTTC
NA,NA,15,TRBJ2-2,TRBV6-4,CASSERSGFAGELFF,TGTGCCAGCAGTGAGAGGAGTGGTTTCGCCGGGGAGCTGTTTTTT
NA,NA,14,TRBJ1-1,TRBV5-4,CASSLSVVNTEAFF,TGTGCCAGCAGCTTGTCTGTTGTGAACACTGAAGCTTTCTTT
NA,TRBD2,20,TRBJ2-3,TRBV6-2/TRBV6-3,CASSYAYTYRTSGSTDTQYF,TGTGCCAGCAGTTACGCCTACACGTACAGGACTAGCGGGAGCACAGATACGCAGTATTTT
NA,TRBD1,13,TRBJ1-2,TRBV5-1,CASRSDRNYGYTF,TGCGCCAGCAGATCGGACAGGAACTATGGCTACACCTTC
NA,TRBD1,16,TRBJ2-2,TRBV5-1,CASSQTGGARTGELFF,TGCGCCAGCAGCCAAACAGGGGGCGCTCGGACCGGGGAGCTGTTTTTT
NA,NA,11,TRBJ2-2,TRBV3-1/TRBV3-2,CASSQAGELFF,TGTGCCAGCAGCCAGGCTGGGGAGCTGTTTTTT
NA,TRBD2,16,TRBJ2-2,TRBV2,CASRGTSGANTGELFF,TGTGCCAGCAGGGGTACTAGCGGGGCAAACACCGGGGAGCTGTTTTTT
NA,TRBD2,16,TRBJ2-1,TRBV6-2/TRBV6-3,CASSPLAGSSYNEQFF,TGTGCCAGCAGTCCCCTAGCGGGGAGCTCCTACAATGAGCAGTTCTTC
few,TRBD1,15,TRBJ1-2,TRBV9,CASSADRGGDYGYTF,TGTGCCAGCAGCGCCGACAGGGGAGGCGACTATGGCTACACCTTC
NA,NA,14,TRBJ2-1,TRBV7-6,CASSLVAPPNEQFF,TGTGCCAGCAGCTTAGTGGCTCCTCCCAATGAGCAGTTCTTC
once,NA,14,TRBJ1-1,TRBV5-1,CASSLVTGNTEAFF,TGCGCCAGCAGCTTGGTTACAGGGAACACTGAAGCTTTCTTT
NA,TRBD1,13,TRBJ2-7,TRBV7-8,CASSWPGTGEQYF,TGTGCCAGCAGCTGGCCCGGGACAGGCGAGCAGTACTTC
NA,TRBD2,14,TRBJ2-1,TRBV20-1,CSASWLAGINEQFF,TGCAGTGCTAGTTGGCTAGCGGGGATTAATGAGCAGTTCTTC
NA,TRBD2,16,TRBJ2-3,TRBV5-1,CASSVGLAGGQGTQYF,TGCGCCAGCAGCGTCGGACTAGCGGGGGGGCAAGGTACGCAGTATTTT
few,NA,15,TRBJ2-1,TRBV7-2,CASSGDRSSYNEQFF,TGTGCCAGCAGCGGCGACAGGAGCTCCTACAATGAGCAGTTCTTC
NA,NA,15,TRBJ2-3,TRBV6-4,CASSEGGTSTDTQYF,TGTGCCAGCAGTGAGGGGGGGACAAGCACAGATACGCAGTATTTT
once,TRBD2,14,TRBJ2-1,TRBV6-5,CASKPSGPYNEQFF,TGTGCCAGCAAACCTAGCGGCCCCTACAATGAGCAGTTCTTC
NA,TRBD1,13,TRBJ1-1,TRBV19,CASRVTGGTEAFF,TGTGCCAGTAGGGTGACAGGGGGCACTGAAGCTTTCTTT
few,TRBD1,12,TRBJ2-2,TRBV19,CASSQGAGELFF,TGTGCCAGTAGCCAGGGGGCCGGGGAGCTGTTTTTT
NA,NA,14,TRBJ2-7,TRBV6-6,CASSPPGRLGEQYF,TGTGCCAGCAGTCCTCCGGGAAGATTAGGCGAGCAGTACTTC
NA,NA,15,TRBJ1-2,TRBV9,CASSVAGQAVYGYTF,TGTGCCAGCAGCGTAGCTGGCCAGGCCGTCTATGGCTACACCTTC
NA,TRBD1,13,TRBJ1-4,TRBV5-1,CASSVIQGAGLFF,TGCGCCAGCAGTGTAATTCAGGGGGCAGGACTGTTTTTT
NA,NA,14,TRBJ2-1,TRBV2,CASRGASPYNEQFF,TGTGCCAGCAGAGGAGCTAGCCCCTACAATGAGCAGTTCTTC
NA,TRBD1,13,TRBJ1-2,TRBV12-3/TRBV12-4,CASNPQGSYGYTF,TGTGCCAGCAATCCACAGGGGAGCTATGGCTACACCTTC
medium-sized,NA,16,TRBJ1-1,TRBV19,CASSMASGVGNTEAFF,TGTGCCAGTAGTATGGCGTCAGGGGTGGGGAACACTGAAGCTTTCTTT
NA,TRBD2,16,TRBJ2-1,TRBV9,CASSAGTSGFYNEQFF,TGTGCCAGCAGCGCCGGGACTAGCGGATTTTACAATGAGCAGTTCTTC